The entry below gives a single T cell receptor (beta chain) sequence along with its context. Its matching antigen is unknown. The entry originates in a study of T cells in localized non-small cell lung cancer. Points from the study as a whole: It remains possible that heterogeneity exists, since only one tumor region was sequenced. Adjacent uninvolved lung had the highest clonality, suggesting focused antigen responses. Adjacent lung held a median about 57 of the top 100 tumor clones. Density of T cells in blood, when higher, went with longer overall survival.

The CDR3 totals 13 residues. The V end lost 3 bases, the J end lost 5 bases, and 9 bases lay between the germline ends. CDR1 and CDR2 (germline): MNHEY, SMNVEV (reference sequence). This table comes from immunoSEQ multiplex PCR, and its TCRdb copy is limited to in-frame clones, with some not included. The repertoire holds some 80,000 clones, with roughly four fifths as singletons. The sequenced sample was peripheral blood, obtained before any cancer treatment. This TCR was sampled from a man aged 40-75 years with stage I lung adenocarcinoma. The chain joins TRBV27 to TRBJ2-3; D is perhaps TRBD2 (6 bases). The CDR3: CASSLTRVDTQYF. The CDR3, as DNA: TGTGCCAGCAGTTTGACTAGGGTAGATACGCAGTATTTT.